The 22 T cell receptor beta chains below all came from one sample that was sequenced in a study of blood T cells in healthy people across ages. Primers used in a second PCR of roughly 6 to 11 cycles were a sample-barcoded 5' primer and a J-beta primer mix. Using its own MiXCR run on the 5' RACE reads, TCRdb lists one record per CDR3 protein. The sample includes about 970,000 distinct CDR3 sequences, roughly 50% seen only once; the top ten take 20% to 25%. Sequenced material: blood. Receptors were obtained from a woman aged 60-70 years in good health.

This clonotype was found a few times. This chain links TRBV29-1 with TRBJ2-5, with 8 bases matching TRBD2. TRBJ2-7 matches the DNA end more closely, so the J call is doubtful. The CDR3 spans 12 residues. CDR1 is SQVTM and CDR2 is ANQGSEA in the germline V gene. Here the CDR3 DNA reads TGCAGCGTTTTAGCGGGAACCTACGAGCAGTACTTC. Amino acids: CSVLAGTYEQYF.

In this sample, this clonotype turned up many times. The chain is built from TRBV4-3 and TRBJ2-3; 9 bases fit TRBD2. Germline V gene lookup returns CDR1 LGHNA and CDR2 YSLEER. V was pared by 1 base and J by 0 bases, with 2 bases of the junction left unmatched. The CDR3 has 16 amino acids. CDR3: CASSQGSGSSTDTQYF. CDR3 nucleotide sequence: TGCGCCAGCAGCCAAGGTAGCGGGAGCAGCACAGATACGCAGTATTTT.

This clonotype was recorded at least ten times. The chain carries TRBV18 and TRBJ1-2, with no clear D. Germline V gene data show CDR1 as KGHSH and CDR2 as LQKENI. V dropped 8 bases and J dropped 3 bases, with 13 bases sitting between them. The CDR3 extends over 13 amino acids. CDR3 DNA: TGTGCCAGCAGTCCCGGGCCTGACTATGGCTACACCTTC. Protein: CASSPGPDYGYTF.

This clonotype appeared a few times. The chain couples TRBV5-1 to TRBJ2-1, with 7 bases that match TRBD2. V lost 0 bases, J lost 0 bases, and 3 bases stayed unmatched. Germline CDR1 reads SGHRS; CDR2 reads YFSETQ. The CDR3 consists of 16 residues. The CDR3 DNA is TGCGCCAGCAGCTTGGCTTGGGGGGGCTCCTACAATGAGCAGTTCTTC. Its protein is CASSLAWGGSYNEQFF.

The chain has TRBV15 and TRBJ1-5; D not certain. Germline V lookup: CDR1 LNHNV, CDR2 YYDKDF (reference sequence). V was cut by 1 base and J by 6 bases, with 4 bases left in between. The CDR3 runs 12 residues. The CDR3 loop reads CATSRGSQPQHF. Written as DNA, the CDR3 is TGTGCCACCAGCAGAGGGTCTCAGCCCCAGCATTTT.

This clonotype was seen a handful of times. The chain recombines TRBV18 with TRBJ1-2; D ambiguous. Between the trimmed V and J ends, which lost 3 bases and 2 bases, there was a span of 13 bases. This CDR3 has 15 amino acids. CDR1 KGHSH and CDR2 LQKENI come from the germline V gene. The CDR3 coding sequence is TGTGCCAGCTCACCGGTAAACGATAAGAACTATGGCTACACCTTC. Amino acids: CASSPVNDKNYGYTF.

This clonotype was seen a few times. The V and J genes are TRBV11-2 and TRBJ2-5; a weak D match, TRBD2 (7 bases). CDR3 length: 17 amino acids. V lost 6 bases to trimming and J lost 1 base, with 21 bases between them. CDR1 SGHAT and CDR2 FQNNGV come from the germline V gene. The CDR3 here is CASSSLGGAGAQETQYF. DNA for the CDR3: TGTGCCAGCAGTTCTCTTGGCGGTGCGGGGGCCCAAGAGACCCAGTACTTC.

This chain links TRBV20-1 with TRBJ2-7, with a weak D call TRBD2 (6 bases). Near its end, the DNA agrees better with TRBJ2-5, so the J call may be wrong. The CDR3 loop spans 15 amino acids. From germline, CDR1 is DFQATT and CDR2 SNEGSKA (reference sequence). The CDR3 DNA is TGCAGTGCTAGAGATCCCTTAGCGGAAGGGGTGACCCAGTACTTC. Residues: CSARDPLAEGVTQYF.

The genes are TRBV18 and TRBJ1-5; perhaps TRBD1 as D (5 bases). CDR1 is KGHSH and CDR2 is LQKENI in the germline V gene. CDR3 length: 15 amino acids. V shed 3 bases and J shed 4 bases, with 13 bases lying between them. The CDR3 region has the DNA TGTGCCAGCTCACCCGGGACGGCCTTTAATCAGCCCCAGCATTTT. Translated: CASSPGTAFNQPQHF.

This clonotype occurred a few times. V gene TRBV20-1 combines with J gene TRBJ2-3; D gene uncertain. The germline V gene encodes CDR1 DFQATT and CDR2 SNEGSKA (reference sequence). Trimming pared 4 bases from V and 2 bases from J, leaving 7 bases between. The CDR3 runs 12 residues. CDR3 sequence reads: CSANGNTDTQYF. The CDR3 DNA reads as TGCAGTGCTAACGGAAACACAGATACGCAGTATTTT.

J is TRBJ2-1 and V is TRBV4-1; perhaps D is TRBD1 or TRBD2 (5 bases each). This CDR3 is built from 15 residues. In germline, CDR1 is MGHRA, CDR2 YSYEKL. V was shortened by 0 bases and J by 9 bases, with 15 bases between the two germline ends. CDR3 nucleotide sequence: TGCGCCAGCAGCCAAGAGGGACCTTCCGCGGGTGAGCAGTTCTTC. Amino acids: CASSQEGPSAGEQFF.

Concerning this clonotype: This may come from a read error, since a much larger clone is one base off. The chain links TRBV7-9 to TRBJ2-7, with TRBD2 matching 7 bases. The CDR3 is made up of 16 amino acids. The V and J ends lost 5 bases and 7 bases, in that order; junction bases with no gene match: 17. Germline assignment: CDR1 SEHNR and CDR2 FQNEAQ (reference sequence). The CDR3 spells CASSLTSRGRAREQYF. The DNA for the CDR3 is TGTGCCAGCAGCCTGACTTCCAGAGGGAGGGCGCGGGAGCAGTACTTC.

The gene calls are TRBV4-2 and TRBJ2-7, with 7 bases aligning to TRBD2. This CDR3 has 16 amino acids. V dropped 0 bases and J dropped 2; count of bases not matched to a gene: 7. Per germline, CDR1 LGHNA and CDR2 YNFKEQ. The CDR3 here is CASSQDHSGKTYEQYF. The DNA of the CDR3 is TGTGCCAGCAGCCAAGATCACAGCGGGAAGACCTACGAGCAGTACTTC.

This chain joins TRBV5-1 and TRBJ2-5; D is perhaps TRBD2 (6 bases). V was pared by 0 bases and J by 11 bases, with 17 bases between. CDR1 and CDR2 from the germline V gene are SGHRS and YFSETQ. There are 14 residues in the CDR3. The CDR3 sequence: CASSLAAGSGEQYF. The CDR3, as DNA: TGCGCCAGCAGCTTGGCGGCAGGATCGGGAGAGCAGTACTTC.

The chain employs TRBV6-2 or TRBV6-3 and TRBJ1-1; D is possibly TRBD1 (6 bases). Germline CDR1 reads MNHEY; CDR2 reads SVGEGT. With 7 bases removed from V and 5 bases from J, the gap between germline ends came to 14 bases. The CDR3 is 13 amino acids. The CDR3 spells CASKRGARTEAFF. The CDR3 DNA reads TGTGCCAGCAAGCGGGGGGCGAGGACTGAAGCTTTCTTT.

As DNA, the CDR3 is TGTGCCAGCAGCCGGGCGACTAGCGGGAGCTCCTACGAGCAGTACTTC. Protein product: CASSRATSGSSYEQYF. V gene TRBV4-2 combines with J gene TRBJ2-7; TRBD2 agrees at 12 bases. The germline V gene encodes CDR1 LGHNA and CDR2 YNFKEQ. The CDR3 loop spans 16 amino acids. With 4 bases clipped from V and 0 bases from J, the junction kept 4 bases outside the gene matches.

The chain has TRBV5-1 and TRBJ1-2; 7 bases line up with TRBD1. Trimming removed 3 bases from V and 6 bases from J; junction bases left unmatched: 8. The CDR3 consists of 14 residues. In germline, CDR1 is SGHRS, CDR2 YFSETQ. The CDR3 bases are TGCGCCAGCAGCTCAAGGGACAGTGTGGATGGCTACACCTTC. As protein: CASSSRDSVDGYTF.

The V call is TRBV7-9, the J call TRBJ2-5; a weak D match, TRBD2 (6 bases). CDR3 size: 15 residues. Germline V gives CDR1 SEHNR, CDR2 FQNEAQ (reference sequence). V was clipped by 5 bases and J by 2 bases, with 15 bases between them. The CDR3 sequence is CASSPAGGAQETQYF. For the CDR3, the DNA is TGTGCCAGCAGCCCAGCCGGCGGGGCGCAAGAGACCCAGTACTTC.

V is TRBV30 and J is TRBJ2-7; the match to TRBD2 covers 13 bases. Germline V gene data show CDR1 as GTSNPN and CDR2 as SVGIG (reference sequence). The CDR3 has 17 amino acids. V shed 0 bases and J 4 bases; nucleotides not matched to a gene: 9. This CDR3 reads CAWSVRRLAGGPYEQYF. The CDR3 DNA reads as TGTGCCTGGAGTGTACGAAGACTAGCGGGAGGTCCATACGAGCAGTACTTC.

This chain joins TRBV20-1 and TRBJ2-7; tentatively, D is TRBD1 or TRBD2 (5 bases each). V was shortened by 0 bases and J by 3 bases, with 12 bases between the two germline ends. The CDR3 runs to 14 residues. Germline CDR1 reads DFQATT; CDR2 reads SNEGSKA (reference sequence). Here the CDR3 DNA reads TGCAGTGCTAGAGACGACCGGGACGTCTACGAGCAGTACTTC. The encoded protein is CSARDDRDVYEQYF.

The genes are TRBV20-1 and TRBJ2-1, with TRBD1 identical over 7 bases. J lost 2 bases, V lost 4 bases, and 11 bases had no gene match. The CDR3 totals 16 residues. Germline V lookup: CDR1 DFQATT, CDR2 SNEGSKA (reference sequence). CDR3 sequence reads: CSATPGQSAPYNEQFF. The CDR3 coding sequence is TGCAGTGCTACCCCGGGACAGTCCGCCCCCTACAATGAGCAGTTCTTC.

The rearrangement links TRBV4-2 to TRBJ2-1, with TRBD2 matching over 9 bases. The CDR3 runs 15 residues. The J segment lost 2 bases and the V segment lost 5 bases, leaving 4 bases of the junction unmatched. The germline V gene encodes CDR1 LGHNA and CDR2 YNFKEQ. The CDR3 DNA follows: TGTGCCAGCAGCGAAACTAGCGGGCCCTACAATGAGCAGTTCTTC. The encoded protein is CASSETSGPYNEQFF.